Below, 18 T cell receptor beta chains from the same sample are listed, as sequenced in a study of cytomegalovirus exposure and HLA in healthy donors. PCR primers comprised 60 Vbeta and 13 Jbeta primers. Profiled with immunoSEQ multiplex PCR; TCRdb holds only in-frame clones, not every one. Its table lists about 78,000 clones. The sequenced sample consisted of PBMCs. These receptors were obtained from a female donor in good health and CMV-seropositive.

V usage is TRBV29-1 and J usage is TRBJ2-3; 8 bases fit TRBD1. This CDR3 has 13 residues. V shed 6 bases and J 5 bases; nucleotides not matched to a gene: 7. Germline V gene data show CDR1 as SQVTM and CDR2 as ANQGSEA. CDR3 DNA: TGCAGCGTGCCCGGACAGGGAATAGATACGCAGTATTTT. Translation gives CSVPGQGIDTQYF.

The chain combines TRBV19 with TRBJ1-2; D call uncertain. Germline CDR1 reads LNHDA; CDR2 reads SQIVND (reference sequence). V lost 6 bases, J lost 8 bases, and 25 bases lay in between. The CDR3 loop spans 16 amino acids. The CDR3 sequence: CASSLLYKEKGEGYTF. The CDR3 DNA is TGTGCCAGTAGCCTCCTCTATAAGGAGAAAGGAGAAGGCTACACCTTC.

The chain combines TRBV2 with TRBJ2-3; 11 bases align to TRBD2. Germline assignment: CDR1 SNHLY and CDR2 FYNNEI. After removal of 6 bases from V and 3 bases from J, the junction contained 5 bases not matched to a gene. The CDR3 contains 15 residues. CDR3 region: CASSDLAGGTDTQYF. DNA for the CDR3: TGTGCCAGCAGCGATCTAGCGGGGGGAACAGATACGCAGTATTTT.

This chain joins TRBV6-1 and TRBJ2-2; tentative D call: TRBD2 (6 bases). Germline V gene data show CDR1 as MNHNS and CDR2 as SASEGT. This CDR3 has 16 amino acids. V lost 2 bases, J lost 0 bases, and 10 bases lay in between. The CDR3 protein is CASSEWRVPNTGELFF. The CDR3 region has the DNA TGTGCCAGCAGTGAATGGAGGGTACCGAACACCGGGGAGCTGTTTTTT.

This chain links TRBV6-6 with TRBJ1-1; D unresolved. CDR1 MNHNY and CDR2 SVGAGI come from the germline V gene (reference sequence). This CDR3 is 11 amino acids long. Trimming cost V 3 bases and J 5 bases, with 4 bases left between them. The CDR3 coding sequence is TGTGCCAGCAGTTATCAGACTGAAGCTTTCTTT. Protein: CASSYQTEAFF.

The chain recombines TRBV30 with TRBJ2-1; 9 bases agree with TRBD2. V was pared by 0 bases and J by 9 bases, with 3 bases of the junction left unmatched. From germline, CDR1 is GTSNPN and CDR2 SVGIG (reference sequence). This CDR3 region has 13 residues. The DNA of the CDR3 is TGTGCCTGGAGTGTCGGACTAGCGAGTGAGCAGTTCTTC. It is translated as CAWSVGLASEQFF.

The J gene is TRBJ1-2, the V gene TRBV7-2; 9 positions agree with TRBD1. The CDR3 spans 13 residues. Germline-derived CDR1 and CDR2 are SGHTA and FQGNSA. V shed 6 bases and J 7 bases; nucleotides not matched to a gene: 6. The CDR3 spells CASSTGGAGGYTF. The CDR3 DNA reads TGTGCCAGCAGTACAGGGGGCGCGGGTGGCTACACCTTC. The complete variable domain, with remaining parts taken from reference TRBV7-2 and TRBJ1-2, reads GAGVSQSPSNKVTEKGKDVELRCDPISGHTALYWYRQSLGQGLEFLIYFQGNSAPDKSGLPSDRFSAERTGGSVSTLTIQRTQQEDSAVYLCASSTGGAGGYTFGSGTRLTVV.

The genes are TRBV7-2 and TRBJ2-1; TRBD2 matches at 7 bases. Germline V gene data show CDR1 as SGHTA and CDR2 as FQGNSA. V shed 2 bases and J 4 bases; nucleotides not matched to a gene: 5. The CDR3 runs 15 residues. The CDR3 reads CASSLLGRAYNEQFF. The CDR3 DNA is TGTGCCAGCAGCTTATTGGGGAGGGCTTACAATGAGCAGTTCTTC.

This chain joins TRBV27 and TRBJ2-1; 8 bases align to TRBD2. With 4 bases clipped from V and 8 bases from J, the junction kept 10 bases outside the gene matches. Germline CDR1 and CDR2: MNHEY and SMNVEV (reference sequence). The CDR3 runs 15 residues. The CDR3 sequence is CASSSPGGPRDEQFF. CDR3 bases: TGTGCCAGCAGTTCCCCGGGAGGGCCGAGGGATGAGCAGTTCTTC.

The V and J genes are TRBV5-5 and TRBJ2-5; 14 positions agree with TRBD2. The CDR3 sequence is 20 residues long. Germline V gene sequence: CDR1 SGHKS, CDR2 YYEKEE (reference sequence). The junction had 14 bases not matched to a gene; V was cut back by 3 bases and J by 1 base. CDR3 sequence (DNA): TGTGCCAGCAGCTGGCCGGACGGAAGACTAGCGGGGGGGTTCCAAGAGACCCAGTACTTC. It translates to CASSWPDGRLAGGFQETQYF.

Notes on this clone: Other DNA sequences in this specimen translate into the identical CDR3. This chain links TRBV5-1 with TRBJ1-1, with 10 nucleotides matching TRBD1. This CDR3 region has 14 residues. Per germline, CDR1 SGHRS and CDR2 YFSETQ. V dropped 4 bases and J dropped 1; count of bases not matched to a gene: 1. The CDR3 bases are TGCGCCAGCAGCAGGACAGGGGGGAACACTGAAGCTTTCTTT. Amino acid sequence: CASSRTGGNTEAFF. The full variable domain, with the rest looked up from reference TRBV5-1 and TRBJ1-1, is KAGVTQTPRYLIKTRGQQVTLSCSPISGHRSVSWYQQTPGQGLQFLFEYFSETQRNKGNFPGRFSGRQFSNSRSEMNVSTLELGDSALYLCASSRTGGNTEAFFGQGTRLTVV.

The CDR3 DNA sequence: TGTGCCAGCGCCCGGAGCCCCACAGATACGCAGTATTTT. Its protein product is CASARSPTDTQYF. The V gene is TRBV6-5, the J gene TRBJ2-3; D uncertain. This CDR3 has 13 residues. Germline CDR1 is MNHEY and CDR2 is SVGAGI. V lost 8 bases, J lost 2 bases, and 11 bases lay in between.

The J gene is TRBJ1-2, the V gene TRBV5-6; possibly TRBD1 for D (6 bases). Between the trimmed V and J ends, which lost 0 bases and 7 bases, there was a span of 10 bases. Germline V gives CDR1 SGHDT, CDR2 YYEEEE. CDR3 length equals 13 residues. CDR3: CASSLDRVRGYTF. In DNA form, the CDR3 reads TGTGCCAGCAGCTTGGACAGGGTTCGTGGCTACACCTTC.

This chain joins TRBV5-4 and TRBJ2-7; D not certain. The V gene's germline CDR1 is SGHNT and CDR2 YYREEE (reference sequence). CDR3 length: 13 residues. V was clipped by 2 bases and J by 1 base, with 7 bases between them. The CDR3 loop is CASSFYGSYEQYF. CDR3 sequence (DNA): TGTGCCAGCAGCTTTTACGGGTCCTACGAGCAGTACTTC.

The chain's CDR3 is CASWLGGAQETQYF. CDR3 DNA sequence: TGCGCCAGCTGGTTAGGGGGGGCCCAAGAGACCCAGTACTTC. The chain couples TRBV5-1 to TRBJ2-5; D is possibly TRBD2 (7 bases). This CDR3 is built from 14 residues. Germline V CDR1 and CDR2: SGHRS, YFSETQ. The germline V and J ends were trimmed by 7 bases and 1 base, with 14 bases remaining between them.

The chain links TRBV5-5 to TRBJ1-2, with D perhaps matching TRBD1 (6 bases). This CDR3 comprises 14 residues. V was cut by 1 base and J by 8 bases, with 15 bases left in between. Germline CDR1 SGHKS, CDR2 YYEKEE (reference sequence). The CDR3 spells CASSLQAGVVGYTF. The CDR3 coding sequence is TGTGCCAGCAGCTTGCAAGCAGGGGTCGTCGGCTACACCTTC.

The rearrangement joins TRBV15 to TRBJ2-5; TRBD2 matches 12 bases. The CDR3 spans 15 residues. J lost 3 bases, V lost 5 bases, and 4 bases had no gene match. Per germline, CDR1 LNHNV and CDR2 YYDKDF (reference sequence). CDR3 protein: CATSPTSGGKETQYF. CDR3 nucleotides: TGTGCCACCAGCCCGACTAGCGGGGGTAAAGAGACCCAGTACTTC.

V and J are TRBV18 and TRBJ2-5; TRBD1 agrees at 7 bases. Germline V lookup: CDR1 KGHSH, CDR2 LQKENI. The CDR3 is 13 residues long. V gave up 4 bases and J gave up 2 bases; unmatched junction bases: 1. The chain's CDR3 is CASSQTGQETQYF. The CDR3 DNA follows: TGTGCCAGCTCACAGACAGGGCAAGAGACCCAGTACTTC.